This T cell receptor (beta chain) was captured by sequencing in a study of shared clonotypes between healthy human individuals. In its sample, this clone was seen once. The CDR3 loop spans 17 amino acids. V dropped 1 base and J dropped 1; count of bases not matched to a gene: 8. CDR1 is LNHNV and CDR2 is YYDKDF in the germline V gene (reference sequence). TCRdb's copy holds only in-frame clones and misses some; the assay was immunoSEQ multiplex PCR. Found here are approximately 1.5 million clones, approximately 98.5% of them singletons; the top ten hold roughly 0.36%. This sequence joins TRBV15 and TRBJ1-2; TRBD1 matches 8 bases. The sequenced sample consisted of naive CD4+ T cells sorted from blood. The subset is: CD45RA+ positively selected. The sequence was obtained from a man aged 25 to 40 in good health. CDR3 DNA: TGTGCCACCAGCAGAGGAATCGGGACAGGTCTTAACTATGGCTACACCTTC. This codes for CATSRGIGTGLNYGYTF.